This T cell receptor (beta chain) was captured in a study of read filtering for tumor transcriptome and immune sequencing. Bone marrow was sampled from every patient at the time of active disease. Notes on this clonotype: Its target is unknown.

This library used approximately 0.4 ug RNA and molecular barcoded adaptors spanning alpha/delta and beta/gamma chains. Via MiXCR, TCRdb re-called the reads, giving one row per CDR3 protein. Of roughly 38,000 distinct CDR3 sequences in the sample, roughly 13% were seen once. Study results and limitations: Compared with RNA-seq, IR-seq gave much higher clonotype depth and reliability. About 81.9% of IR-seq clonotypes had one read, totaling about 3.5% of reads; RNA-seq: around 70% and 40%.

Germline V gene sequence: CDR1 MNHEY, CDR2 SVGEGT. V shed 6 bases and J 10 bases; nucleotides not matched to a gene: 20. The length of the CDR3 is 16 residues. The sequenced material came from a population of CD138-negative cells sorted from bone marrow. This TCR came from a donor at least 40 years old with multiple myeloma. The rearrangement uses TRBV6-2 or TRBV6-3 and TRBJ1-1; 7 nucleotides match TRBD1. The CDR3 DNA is TGTGCCAGCAGCTCTTCCACGTCGGACAGGACATATGGAGCTTTCTTT. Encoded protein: CASSSSTSDRTYGAFF.